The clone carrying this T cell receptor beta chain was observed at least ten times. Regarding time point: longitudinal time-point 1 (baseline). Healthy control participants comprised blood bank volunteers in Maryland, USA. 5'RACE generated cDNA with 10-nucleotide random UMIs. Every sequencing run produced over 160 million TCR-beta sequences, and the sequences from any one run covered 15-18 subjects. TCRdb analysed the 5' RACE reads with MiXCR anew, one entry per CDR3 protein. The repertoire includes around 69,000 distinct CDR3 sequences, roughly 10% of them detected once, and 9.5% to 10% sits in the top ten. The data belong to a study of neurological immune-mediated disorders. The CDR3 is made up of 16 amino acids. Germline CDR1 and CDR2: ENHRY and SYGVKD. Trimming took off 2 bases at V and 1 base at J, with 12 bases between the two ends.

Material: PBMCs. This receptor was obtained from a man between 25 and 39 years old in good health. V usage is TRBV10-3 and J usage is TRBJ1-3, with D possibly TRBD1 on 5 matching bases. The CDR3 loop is CAISETGTPSGNTIYF. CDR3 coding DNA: TGTGCCATCAGTGAGACAGGAACTCCTTCTGGAAACACCATATATTTT.